The clone carrying this T cell receptor beta chain has a handful of counts. What it recognizes is unknown. Time point specified: persistent/refractory GD, antithyroid drugs over 5 years with positive TRAb. TCR sequences were obtained from RNA taken from PBMCs. A blood draw put about 8.2 milliliters of peripheral blood into EDTA tubes. The data were obtained in a study of regulatory T cells in long-lasting Graves disease. Building the TCR beta libraries relied on iRepertoire HTBI primers, and CDR3 regions underwent Arm-PCR. How the authors handled the data: Samples revealed 62 TRBV and some 15 TRBJ segments. TCRdb recomputed calls from the multiplex PCR reads with MiXCR, one row per CDR3 protein. These V and J calls originate from TCRdb's pipeline instead of the authors' own analysis. The sample consists of 300,000 or so distinct CDR3 sequences, around 20% of them appearing once. Looked up from germline, CDR1 is SGHRS and CDR2 is YFSETQ. Trimming took 1 base from V and 4 from J, leaving 11 bases between them. The CDR3 has 14 amino acids.

Study-wide points: Persistent Graves' patients possessed reduced TCR diversity relative to recently diagnosed ones.

The rearrangement uses TRBV5-1 and TRBJ2-5; D perhaps matches TRBD1 (6 bases). The sequence came from a female donor with Graves disease. Sample: peripheral blood mononuclear cells (PBMCs), taken when the disease was refractory, from a patient treated with antithyroid drugs. The CDR3 sequence is CASSLTTGRETQYF. CDR3 in DNA: TGCGCCAGCAGCTTGACTACAGGGAGAGAGACCCAGTACTTC.